The 5 T cell receptor beta chains given below trace back to one sample, sequenced in a study of monozygotic twins with inflammatory bowel disease. One entry per CDR3 protein, without DNA, is what TCRdb gives after re-calling the 5' RACE reads. This table holds 150,000 or so distinct CDR3 sequences. Sequences were obtained from blood. The receptor set was obtained from a human donor with ulcerative colitis or Crohn's disease, or a healthy co-twin of an affected twin (not recorded which).

The chain has TRBV27 and TRBJ1-4; TCRdb indicates TRBD1, and absent DNA this call remains unverified. The CDR3 sequence is 15 residues long. CDR1 is MNHEY, CDR2 SMNVEV, per germline (reference sequence). The CDR3 loop reads CASSSPGGGNEKLFF.

The chain carries TRBV28 and TRBJ2-7; no DNA is available, so the TRBD1 call from TCRdb remains unchecked. This CDR3 spans 15 amino acids. CDR1 MDHEN and CDR2 SYDVKM come from the germline V gene. CDR3 sequence reads: CASSTHGTGTYEQYF. The variable domain in full, completed from reference TRBV28 and TRBJ2-7, reads DVKVTQSSRYLVKRTGEKVFLECVQDMDHENMFWYRQDPGLGLRLIYFSYDVKMKEKGDIPEGYSVSREKKERFSLILESASTNQTSMYLCASSTHGTGTYEQYFGPGTRLTVT.

The rearrangement uses TRBV2 and TRBJ2-3. The CDR3 has 15 residues. Germline CDR1 is SNHLY and CDR2 is FYNNEI. Here the CDR3 reads CASSEVGFRTDTQYF.

The chain recombines TRBV7-9 with TRBJ2-1; lacking DNA, the TRBD1 call made by TCRdb goes unchecked. The CDR3 loop spans 14 amino acids. Germline lookup yields CDR1 SEHNR and CDR2 FQNEAQ (reference sequence). The CDR3 loop reads CASKPPKSNNEQFF.

The V call is TRBV5-1, the J call TRBJ1-1. Germline V CDR1 and CDR2: SGHRS, YFSETQ. This CDR3 has 13 residues. This CDR3 reads CASSFSTDTEAFF.